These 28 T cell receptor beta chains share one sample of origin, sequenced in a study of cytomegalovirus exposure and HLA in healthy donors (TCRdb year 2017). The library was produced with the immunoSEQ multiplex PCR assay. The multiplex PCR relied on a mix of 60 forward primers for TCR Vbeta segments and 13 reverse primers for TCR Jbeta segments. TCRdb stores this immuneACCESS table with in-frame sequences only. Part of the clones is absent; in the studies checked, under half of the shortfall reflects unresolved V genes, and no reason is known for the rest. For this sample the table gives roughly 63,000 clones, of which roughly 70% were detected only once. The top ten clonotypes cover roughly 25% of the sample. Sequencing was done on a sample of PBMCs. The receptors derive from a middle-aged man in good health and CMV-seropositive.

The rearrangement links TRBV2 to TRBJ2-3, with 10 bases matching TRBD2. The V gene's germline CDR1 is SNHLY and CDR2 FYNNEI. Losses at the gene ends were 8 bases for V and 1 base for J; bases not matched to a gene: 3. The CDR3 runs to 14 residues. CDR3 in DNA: TGTGCCAGCCTAGCGGGAGAGGGCACAGATACGCAGTATTTT. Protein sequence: CASLAGEGTDTQYF.

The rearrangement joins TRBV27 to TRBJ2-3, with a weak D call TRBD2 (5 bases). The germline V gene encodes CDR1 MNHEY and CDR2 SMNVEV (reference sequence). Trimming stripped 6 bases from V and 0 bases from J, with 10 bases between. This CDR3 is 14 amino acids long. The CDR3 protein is CASRTGVSTDTQYF. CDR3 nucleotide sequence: TGTGCCAGCAGGACCGGGGTGAGCACAGATACGCAGTATTTT.

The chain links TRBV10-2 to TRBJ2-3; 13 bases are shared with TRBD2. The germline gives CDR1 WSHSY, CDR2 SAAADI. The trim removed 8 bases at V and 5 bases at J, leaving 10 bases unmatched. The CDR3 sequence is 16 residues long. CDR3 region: CASGRTSGGRRDTQYF. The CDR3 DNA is TGCGCCAGCGGCAGGACTAGCGGGGGTCGGAGAGATACGCAGTATTTT.

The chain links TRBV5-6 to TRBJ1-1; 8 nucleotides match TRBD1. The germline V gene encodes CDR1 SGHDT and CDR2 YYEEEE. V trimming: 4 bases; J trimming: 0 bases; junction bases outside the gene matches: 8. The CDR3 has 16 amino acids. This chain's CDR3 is CASSVGTGGLNTEAFF. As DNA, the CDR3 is TGTGCCAGCAGCGTGGGTACAGGGGGATTGAACACTGAAGCTTTCTTT. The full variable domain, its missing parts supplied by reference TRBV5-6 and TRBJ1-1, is DAGVTQSPTHLIKTRGQQVTLRCSPKSGHDTVSWYQQALGQGPQFIFQYYEEEERQRGNFPDRFSGHQFPNYSSELNVNALLLGDSALYLCASSVGTGGLNTEAFFGQGTRLTVV.

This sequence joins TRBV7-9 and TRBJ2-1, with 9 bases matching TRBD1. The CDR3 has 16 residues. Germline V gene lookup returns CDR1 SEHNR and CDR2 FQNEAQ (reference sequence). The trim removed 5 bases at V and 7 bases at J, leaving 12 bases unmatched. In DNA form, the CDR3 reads TGTGCCAGCAGCCCCACAGGGGGCCAAGTGAGTAATGAGCAGTTCTTC. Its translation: CASSPTGGQVSNEQFF.

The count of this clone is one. The CDR3 sequence: CASSNQGQANYGYTF. The CDR3 region has the DNA TGTGCCAGTAGTAATCAGGGTCAAGCTAACTATGGCTACACCTTC. V is TRBV19 and J is TRBJ1-2, with D possibly matching TRBD1 (5 bases). The germline gives CDR1 LNHDA, CDR2 SQIVND (reference sequence). This CDR3 spans 15 amino acids. The V gene lost 4 bases and the J gene lost 0 bases, with 12 bases spanning the gap.

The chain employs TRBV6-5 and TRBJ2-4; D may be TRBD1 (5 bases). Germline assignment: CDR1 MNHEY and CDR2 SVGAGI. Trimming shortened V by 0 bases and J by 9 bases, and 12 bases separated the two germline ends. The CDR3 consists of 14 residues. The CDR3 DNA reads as TGTGCCAGCAGTTACTCTTCAGGGCCTGGCATTCAGTACTTC. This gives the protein CASSYSSGPGIQYF.

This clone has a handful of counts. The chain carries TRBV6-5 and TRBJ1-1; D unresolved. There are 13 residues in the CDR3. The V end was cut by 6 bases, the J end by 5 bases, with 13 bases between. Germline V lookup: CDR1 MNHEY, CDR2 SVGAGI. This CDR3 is CASSSNTGTEAFF. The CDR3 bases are TGTGCCAGCAGCTCAAACACGGGTACTGAAGCTTTCTTT.

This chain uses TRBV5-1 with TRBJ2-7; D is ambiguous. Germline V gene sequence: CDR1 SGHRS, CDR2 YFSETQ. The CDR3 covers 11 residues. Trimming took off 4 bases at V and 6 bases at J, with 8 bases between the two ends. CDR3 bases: TGCGCCAGCAGCATTAGCAGCGAGCAGTACTTC. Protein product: CASSISSEQYF.

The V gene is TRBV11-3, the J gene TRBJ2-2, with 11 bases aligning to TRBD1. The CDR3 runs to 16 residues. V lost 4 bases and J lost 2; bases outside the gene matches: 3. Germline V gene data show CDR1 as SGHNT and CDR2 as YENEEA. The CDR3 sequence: CASSSDRGLNTGELFF. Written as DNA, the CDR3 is TGTGCCAGCAGCTCGGACAGGGGGCTAAACACCGGGGAGCTGTTTTTT.

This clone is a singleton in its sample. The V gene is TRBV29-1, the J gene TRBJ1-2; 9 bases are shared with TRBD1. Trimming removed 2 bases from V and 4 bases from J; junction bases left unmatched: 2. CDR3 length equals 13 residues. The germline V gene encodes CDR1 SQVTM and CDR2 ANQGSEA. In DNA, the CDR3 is TGCAGCGTTGAAACAGGGGGCGTCTATGGCTACACCTTC. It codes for CSVETGGVYGYTF.

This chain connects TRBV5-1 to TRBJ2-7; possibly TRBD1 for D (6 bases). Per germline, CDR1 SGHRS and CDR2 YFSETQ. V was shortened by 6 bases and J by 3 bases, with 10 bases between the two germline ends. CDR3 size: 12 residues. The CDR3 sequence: CASTMDSYEQYF. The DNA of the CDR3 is TGCGCCAGCACCATGGACAGCTACGAGCAGTACTTC.

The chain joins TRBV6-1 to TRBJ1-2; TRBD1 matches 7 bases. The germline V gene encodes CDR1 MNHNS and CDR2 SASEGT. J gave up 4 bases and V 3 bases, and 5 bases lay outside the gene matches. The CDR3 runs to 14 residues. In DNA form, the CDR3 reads TGTGCCAGCAGTGACGGAGGGACAGTCTATGGCTACACCTTC. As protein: CASSDGGTVYGYTF.

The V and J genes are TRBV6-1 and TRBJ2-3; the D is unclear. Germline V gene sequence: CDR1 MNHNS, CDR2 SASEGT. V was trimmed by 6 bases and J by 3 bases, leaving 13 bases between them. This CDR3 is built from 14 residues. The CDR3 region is CASRSALATDTQYF. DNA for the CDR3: TGTGCCAGCAGGAGCGCATTAGCAACAGATACGCAGTATTTT.

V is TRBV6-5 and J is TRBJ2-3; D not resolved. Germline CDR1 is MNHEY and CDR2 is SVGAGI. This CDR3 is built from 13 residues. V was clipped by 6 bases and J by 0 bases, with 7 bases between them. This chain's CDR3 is CASRGPSTDTQYF. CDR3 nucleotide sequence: TGTGCCAGCAGGGGCCCTAGCACAGATACGCAGTATTTT.

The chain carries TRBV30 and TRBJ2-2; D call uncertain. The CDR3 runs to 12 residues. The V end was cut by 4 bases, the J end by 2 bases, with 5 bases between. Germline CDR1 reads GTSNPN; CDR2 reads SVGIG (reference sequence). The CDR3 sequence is CAWTRNTGELFF. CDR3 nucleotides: TGTGCCTGGACTAGAAACACCGGGGAGCTGTTTTTT.

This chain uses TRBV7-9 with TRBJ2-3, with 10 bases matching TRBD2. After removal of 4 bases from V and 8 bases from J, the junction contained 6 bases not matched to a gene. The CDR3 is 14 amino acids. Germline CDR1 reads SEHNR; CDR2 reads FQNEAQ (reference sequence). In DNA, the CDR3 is TGTGCCAGCAGCTCTAGCGGGAGTTCACTTACGCAGTATTTT. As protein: CASSSSGSSLTQYF.

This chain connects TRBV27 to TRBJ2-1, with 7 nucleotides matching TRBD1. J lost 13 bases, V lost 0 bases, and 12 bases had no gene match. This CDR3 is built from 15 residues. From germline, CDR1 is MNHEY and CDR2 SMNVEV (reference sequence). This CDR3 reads CASSLSGFGQESQFF. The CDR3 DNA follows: TGTGCCAGCAGTTTATCAGGATTTGGACAGGAAAGTCAGTTCTTC.

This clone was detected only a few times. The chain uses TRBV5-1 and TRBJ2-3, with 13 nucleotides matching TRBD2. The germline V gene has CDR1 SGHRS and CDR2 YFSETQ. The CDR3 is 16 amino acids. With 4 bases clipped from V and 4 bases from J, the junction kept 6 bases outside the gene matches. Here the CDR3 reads CASSTGLAGAPDTQYF. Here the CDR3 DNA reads TGCGCCAGCAGCACAGGACTAGCGGGAGCCCCAGATACGCAGTATTTT.

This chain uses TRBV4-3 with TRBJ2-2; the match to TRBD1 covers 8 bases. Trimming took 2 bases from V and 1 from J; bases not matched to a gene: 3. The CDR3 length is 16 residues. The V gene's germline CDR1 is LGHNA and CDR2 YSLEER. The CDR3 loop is CASSQQGAGNTGELFF. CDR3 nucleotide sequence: TGCGCCAGCAGCCAACAGGGGGCAGGGAACACCGGGGAGCTGTTTTTT.

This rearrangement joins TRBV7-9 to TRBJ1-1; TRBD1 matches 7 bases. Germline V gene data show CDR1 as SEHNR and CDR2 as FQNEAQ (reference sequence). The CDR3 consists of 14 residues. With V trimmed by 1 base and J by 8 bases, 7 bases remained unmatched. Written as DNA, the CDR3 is TGTGCCAGCAGCTTAGAGGTCAAGGGGGCCGAAGCTTTCTTT. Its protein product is CASSLEVKGAEAFF.

CDR3 sequence: CASGKEGAEQFF. For the CDR3, the DNA is TGTGCCAGCGGGAAGGAGGGGGCTGAGCAGTTCTTC. The chain uses TRBV11-3 and TRBJ2-1; weak D call: TRBD1 (7 bases). V lost 8 bases, J lost 9 bases, and 14 bases lay in between. This CDR3 has 12 amino acids. Per the germline V gene, CDR1 is SGHNT and CDR2 is YENEEA. Complete variable domain (other parts from reference TRBV11-3 and TRBJ2-1): EAGVVQSPRYKIIEKKQPVAFWCNPISGHNTLYWYLQNLGQGPELLIRYENEEAVDDSQLPKDRFSAERLKGVDSTLKIQPAELGDSAVYLCASGKEGAEQFFGPGTRLTVL.

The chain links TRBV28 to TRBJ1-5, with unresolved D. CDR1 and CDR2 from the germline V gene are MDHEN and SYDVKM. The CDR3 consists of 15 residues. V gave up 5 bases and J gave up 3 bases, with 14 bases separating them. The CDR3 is CASSQSTVFNQPQHF. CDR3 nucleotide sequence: TGTGCCAGCAGTCAATCAACTGTATTCAATCAGCCCCAGCATTTT.

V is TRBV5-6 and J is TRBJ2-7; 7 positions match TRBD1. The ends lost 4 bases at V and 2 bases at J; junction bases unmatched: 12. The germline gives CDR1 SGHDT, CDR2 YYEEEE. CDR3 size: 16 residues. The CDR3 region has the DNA TGTGCCAGCAGCGCGACCCGGGACAGTGCCCCCTACGAGCAGTACTTC. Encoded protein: CASSATRDSAPYEQYF.

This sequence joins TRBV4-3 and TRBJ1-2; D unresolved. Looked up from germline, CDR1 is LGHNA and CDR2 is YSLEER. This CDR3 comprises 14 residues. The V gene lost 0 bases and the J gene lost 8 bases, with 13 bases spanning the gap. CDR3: CASSQDQAPDGYTF. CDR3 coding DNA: TGCGCCAGCAGCCAAGATCAGGCGCCTGACGGCTACACCTTC.

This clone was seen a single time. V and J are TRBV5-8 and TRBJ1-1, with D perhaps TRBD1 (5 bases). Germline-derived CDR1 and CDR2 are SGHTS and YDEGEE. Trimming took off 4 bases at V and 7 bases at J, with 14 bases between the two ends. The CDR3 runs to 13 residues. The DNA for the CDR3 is TGTGCCAGCAGCGCGTACAGGTTTGGTGAAGCTTTCTTT. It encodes CASSAYRFGEAFF.

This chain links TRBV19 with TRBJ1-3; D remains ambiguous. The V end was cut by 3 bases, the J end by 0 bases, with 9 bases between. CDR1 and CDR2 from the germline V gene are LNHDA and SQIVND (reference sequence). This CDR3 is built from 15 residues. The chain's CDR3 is CASSIGFFSGNTIYF. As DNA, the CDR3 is TGTGCCAGTAGTATCGGGTTTTTCTCTGGAAACACCATATATTTT.

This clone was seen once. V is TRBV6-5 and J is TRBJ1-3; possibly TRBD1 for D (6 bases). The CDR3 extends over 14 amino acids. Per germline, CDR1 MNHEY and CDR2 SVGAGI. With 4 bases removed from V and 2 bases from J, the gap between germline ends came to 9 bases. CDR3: CASSLTGPGNTIYF. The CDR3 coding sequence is TGTGCCAGCAGTTTAACAGGGCCTGGAAACACCATATATTTT.